This T cell receptor (beta chain) was sequenced in a study of beta chain features in type 1 diabetes. Study-wide points: In the patient group, naive, central memory and Treg TCRB repertoires seemed more alike than in the healthy donor group. Patients with type 1 diabetes showed fewer VDJ junction insertions and more deletions. Across all four CD4+ subsets, people with type 1 diabetes showed modestly shorter TCRB CDR3s.

Sequenced material consisted of expressed TCRB transcripts (all of the isolated RNA was reverse transcribed). The assay was immunoSEQ multiplex PCR, and TCRdb's table has in-frame clones only and misses some. The repertoire holds around 250,000 clones, with around an eighth as singletons. This clone was found a few times. As yet, its antigen is unknown. The CDR3 contains 15 residues. Germline V gene sequence: CDR1 SEHNR, CDR2 FQNEAQ (reference sequence). The V gene lost 3 bases and the J gene lost 0 bases, with 12 bases spanning the gap. V is TRBV7-9 and J is TRBJ2-7; no reliable D call. This clonotype originated in a woman in her 40s in good health. Sequencing used naive CD4+ T cells from blood. CDR3 residues: CASSLATAVSYEQYF. In DNA form, the CDR3 reads TGTGCCAGCAGCTTGGCGACGGCGGTCTCCTACGAGCAGTACTTC.